This T cell receptor beta chain emerged from a study of T cells in Graves' hyperthyroidism and ophthalmopathy. Study at large: Before any treatment, at initial diagnosis, peripheral blood was collected. Whole-study findings and limits: Ophthalmopathy stood apart from stable hyperthyroidism in a 13 V-J model. Blood samples included most of the expanded thyroid clonotypes exceeding 0.001.

Amplification of TCR beta CDR3 regions was performed using RNA transcripts as template. The HTBI set primed first-round TCR CDR3 RT-PCR. TCRdb called the multiplex PCR reads again in MiXCR, with one record for every CDR3 protein. The data hold hundreds of thousands of distinct CDR3 sequences, with 15% to 20% observed a single time. Worth noting for this clonotype: Its antigen is as yet unknown.

The CDR3 totals 16 residues. In germline, CDR1 is LGHNT, CDR2 FRNRAP. With 4 bases clipped from V and 6 bases from J, the junction kept 7 bases outside the gene matches. Sequencing used blood. This sequence joins TRBV12-5 and TRBJ2-2; 11 positions match TRBD2. This clonotype originated in a woman aged 18-35 years with Graves' hyperthyroidism. This chain's CDR3 is CASGSSSGRRAGELFF. DNA for the CDR3: TGTGCTAGTGGTTCGTCTAGCGGGAGGCGGGCCGGGGAGCTGTTTTTT.